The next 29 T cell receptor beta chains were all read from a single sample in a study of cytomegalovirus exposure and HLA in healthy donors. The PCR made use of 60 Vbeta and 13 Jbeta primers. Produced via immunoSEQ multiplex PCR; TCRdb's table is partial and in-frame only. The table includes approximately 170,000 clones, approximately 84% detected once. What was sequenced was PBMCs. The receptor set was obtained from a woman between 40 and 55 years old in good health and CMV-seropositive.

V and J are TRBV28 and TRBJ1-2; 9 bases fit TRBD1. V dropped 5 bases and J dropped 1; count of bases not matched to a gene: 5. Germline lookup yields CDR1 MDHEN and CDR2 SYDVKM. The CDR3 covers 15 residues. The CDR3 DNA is TGTGCCAGCAGTACACAGGGGGCTGGTAACTATGGCTACACCTTC. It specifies CASSTQGAGNYGYTF.

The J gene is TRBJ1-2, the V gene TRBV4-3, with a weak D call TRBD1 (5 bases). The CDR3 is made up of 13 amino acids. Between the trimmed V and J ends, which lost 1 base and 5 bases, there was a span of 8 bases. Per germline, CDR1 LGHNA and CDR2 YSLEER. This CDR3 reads CASSQVGGYGYTF. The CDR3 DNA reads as TGCGCCAGCAGCCAAGTCGGGGGGTATGGCTACACCTTC.

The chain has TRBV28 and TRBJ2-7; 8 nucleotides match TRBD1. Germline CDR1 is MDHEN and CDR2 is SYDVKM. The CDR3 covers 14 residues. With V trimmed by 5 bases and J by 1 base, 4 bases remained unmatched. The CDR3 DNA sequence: TGTGCCAGCAGTACAGGGGGGCCTTCCTACGAGCAGTACTTC. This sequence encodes CASSTGGPSYEQYF.

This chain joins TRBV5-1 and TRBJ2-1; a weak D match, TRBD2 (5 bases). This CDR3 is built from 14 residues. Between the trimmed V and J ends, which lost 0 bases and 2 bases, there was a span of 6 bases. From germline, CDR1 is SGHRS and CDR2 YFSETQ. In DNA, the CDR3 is TGCGCCAGCAGCTTGGGGGAGACCTACAATGAGCAGTTCTTC. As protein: CASSLGETYNEQFF.

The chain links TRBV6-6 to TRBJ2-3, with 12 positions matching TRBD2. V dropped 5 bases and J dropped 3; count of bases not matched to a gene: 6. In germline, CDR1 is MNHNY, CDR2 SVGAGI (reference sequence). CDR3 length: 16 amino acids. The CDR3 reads CASSPTSGGPTDTQYF. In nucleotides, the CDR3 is TGTGCCAGCAGTCCCACTAGCGGGGGGCCAACAGATACGCAGTATTTT.

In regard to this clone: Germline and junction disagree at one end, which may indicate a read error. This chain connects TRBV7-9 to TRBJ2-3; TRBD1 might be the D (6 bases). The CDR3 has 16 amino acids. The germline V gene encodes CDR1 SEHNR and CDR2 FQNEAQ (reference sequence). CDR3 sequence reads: CSSSRLIRGGTDTQYF. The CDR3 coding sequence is TGTTCCAGCAGCCGGCTCATCAGGGGAGGCACAGATACGCAGTATTTT.

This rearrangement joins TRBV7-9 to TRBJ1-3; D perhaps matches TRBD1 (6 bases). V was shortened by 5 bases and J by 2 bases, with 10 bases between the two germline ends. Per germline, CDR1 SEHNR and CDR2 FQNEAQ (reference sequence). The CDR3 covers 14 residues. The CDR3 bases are TGTGCCAGCAGCCAGACAGGCCCTGGAAACACCATATATTTT. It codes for CASSQTGPGNTIYF. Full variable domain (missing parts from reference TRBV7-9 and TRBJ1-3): DTGVSQNPRHKITKRGQNVTFRCDPISEHNRLYWYRQTLGQGPEFLTYFQNEAQLEKSRLLSDRFSAERPKGSFSTLEIQRTEQGDSAMYLCASSQTGPGNTIYFGEGSWLTVV.

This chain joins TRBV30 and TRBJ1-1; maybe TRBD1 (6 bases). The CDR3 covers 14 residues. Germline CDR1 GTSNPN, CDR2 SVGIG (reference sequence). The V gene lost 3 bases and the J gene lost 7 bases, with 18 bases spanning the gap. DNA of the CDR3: TGTGCCTGGAGGACCATGGGGGCCGAGGGTGAAGCTTTCTTT. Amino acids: CAWRTMGAEGEAFF.

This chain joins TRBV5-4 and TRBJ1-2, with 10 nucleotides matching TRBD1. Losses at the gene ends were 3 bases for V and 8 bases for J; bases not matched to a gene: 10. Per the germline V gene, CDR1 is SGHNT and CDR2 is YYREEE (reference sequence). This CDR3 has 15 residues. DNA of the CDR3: TGTGCCAGCAGCTCCCGGGACAGGGGAGTGTGGGGCTACACCTTC. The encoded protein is CASSSRDRGVWGYTF.

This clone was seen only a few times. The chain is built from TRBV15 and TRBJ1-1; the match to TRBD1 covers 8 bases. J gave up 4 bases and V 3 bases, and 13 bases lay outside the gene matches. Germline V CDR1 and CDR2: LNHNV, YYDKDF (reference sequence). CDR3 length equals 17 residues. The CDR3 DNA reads TGTGCCACCAGCAGTCGACAGGGGATGAGGGGAGGCACTGAAGCTTTCTTT. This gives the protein CATSSRQGMRGGTEAFF.

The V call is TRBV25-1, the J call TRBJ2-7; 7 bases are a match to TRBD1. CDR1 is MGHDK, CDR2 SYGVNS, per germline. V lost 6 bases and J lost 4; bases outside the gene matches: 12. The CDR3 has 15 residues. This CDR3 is CASSPRDRRLYEQYF. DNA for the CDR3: TGTGCCAGCAGCCCCCGGGACAGACGACTATACGAGCAGTACTTC.

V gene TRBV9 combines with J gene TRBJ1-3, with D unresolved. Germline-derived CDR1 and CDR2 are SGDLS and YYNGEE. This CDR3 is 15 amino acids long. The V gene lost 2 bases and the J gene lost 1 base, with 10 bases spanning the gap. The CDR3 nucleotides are TGTGCCAGCAGCGTCCTGCAGGCGTCTGGAAACACCATATATTTT. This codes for CASSVLQASGNTIYF.

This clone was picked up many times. CDR3 nucleotides: TGTGCCAGCAGCCAGCAGACTAGCGGGGCTGAGAATACGCAGTATTTT. This codes for CASSQQTSGAENTQYF. V usage is TRBV5-4 and J usage is TRBJ2-3, with 11 bases fitting TRBD2. V gave up 4 bases and J gave up 7 bases; unmatched junction bases: 11. In germline, CDR1 is SGHNT, CDR2 YYREEE (reference sequence). This CDR3 has 16 amino acids.

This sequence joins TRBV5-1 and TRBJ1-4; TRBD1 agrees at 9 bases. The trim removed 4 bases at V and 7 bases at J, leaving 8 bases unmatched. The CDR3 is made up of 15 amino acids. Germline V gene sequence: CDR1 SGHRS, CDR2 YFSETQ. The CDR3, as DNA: TGCGCCAGCAGCCTGACCGGGACAGGGTTTGAAAAACTGTTTTTT. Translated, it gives CASSLTGTGFEKLFF.

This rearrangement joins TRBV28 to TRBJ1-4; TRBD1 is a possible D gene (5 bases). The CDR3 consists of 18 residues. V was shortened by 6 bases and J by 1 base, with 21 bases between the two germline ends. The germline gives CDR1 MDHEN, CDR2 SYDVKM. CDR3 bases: TGTGCCAGCAGGGGAATTTCGGGGGGAGGTCAAACTAATGAAAAACTGTTTTTT. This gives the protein CASRGISGGGQTNEKLFF.

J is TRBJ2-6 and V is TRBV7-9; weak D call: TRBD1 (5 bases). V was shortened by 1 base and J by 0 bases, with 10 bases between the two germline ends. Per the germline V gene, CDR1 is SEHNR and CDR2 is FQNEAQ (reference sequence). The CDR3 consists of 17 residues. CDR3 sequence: CASSLGVRGSGANVLTF. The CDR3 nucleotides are TGTGCCAGCAGCTTAGGGGTTAGGGGCTCTGGGGCCAACGTCCTGACTTTC.

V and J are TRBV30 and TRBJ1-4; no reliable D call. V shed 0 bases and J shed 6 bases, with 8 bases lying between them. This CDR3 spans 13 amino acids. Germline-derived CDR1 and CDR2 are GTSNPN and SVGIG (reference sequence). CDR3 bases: TGTGCCTGGAGTGTTTACCGAGATGAAAAACTGTTTTTT. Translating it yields CAWSVYRDEKLFF.

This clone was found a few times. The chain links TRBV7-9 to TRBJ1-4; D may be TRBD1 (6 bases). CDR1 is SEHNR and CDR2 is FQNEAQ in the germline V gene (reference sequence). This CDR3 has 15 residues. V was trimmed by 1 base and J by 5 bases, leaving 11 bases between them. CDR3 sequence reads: CASSLEWGRNEKLFF. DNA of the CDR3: TGTGCCAGCAGCTTAGAATGGGGGCGGAATGAAAAACTGTTTTTT.

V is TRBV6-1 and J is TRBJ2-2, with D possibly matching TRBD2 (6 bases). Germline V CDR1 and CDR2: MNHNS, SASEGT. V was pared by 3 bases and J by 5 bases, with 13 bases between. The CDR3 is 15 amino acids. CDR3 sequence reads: CASSDPGLRTGELFF. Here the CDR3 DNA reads TGTGCCAGCAGTGACCCGGGACTTAGGACCGGGGAGCTGTTTTTT.

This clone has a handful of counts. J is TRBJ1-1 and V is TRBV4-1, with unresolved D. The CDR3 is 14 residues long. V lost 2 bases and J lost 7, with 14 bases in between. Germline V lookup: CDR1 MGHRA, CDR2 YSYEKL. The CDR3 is CASSQISSVDEAFF. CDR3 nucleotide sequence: TGCGCCAGCAGCCAAATATCTTCGGTAGATGAAGCTTTCTTT.

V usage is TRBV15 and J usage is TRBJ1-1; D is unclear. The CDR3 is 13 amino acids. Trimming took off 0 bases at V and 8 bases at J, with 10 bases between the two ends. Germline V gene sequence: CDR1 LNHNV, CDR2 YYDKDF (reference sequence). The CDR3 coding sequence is TGTGCCACCAGCAGAGATCCTTCTACGGAAGCTTTCTTT. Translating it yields CATSRDPSTEAFF.

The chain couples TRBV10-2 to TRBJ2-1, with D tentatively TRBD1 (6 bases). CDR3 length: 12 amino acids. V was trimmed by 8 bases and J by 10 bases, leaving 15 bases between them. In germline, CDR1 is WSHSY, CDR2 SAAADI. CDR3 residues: CASARDNQEQFF. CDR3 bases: TGCGCCAGCGCCCGGGACAACCAAGAGCAGTTCTTC.

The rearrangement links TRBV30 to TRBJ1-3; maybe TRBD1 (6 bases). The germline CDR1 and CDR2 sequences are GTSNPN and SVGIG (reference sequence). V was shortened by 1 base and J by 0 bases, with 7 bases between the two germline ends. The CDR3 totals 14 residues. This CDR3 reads CAWSGTDSGNTIYF. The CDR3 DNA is TGTGCCTGGAGTGGGACAGACTCTGGAAACACCATATATTTT.

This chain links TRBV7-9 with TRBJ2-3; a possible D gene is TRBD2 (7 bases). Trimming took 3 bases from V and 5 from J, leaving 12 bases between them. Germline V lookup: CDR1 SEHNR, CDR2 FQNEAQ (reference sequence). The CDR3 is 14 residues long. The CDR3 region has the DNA TGTGCCAGCAGCTTTGAGGGGGGGGGAGATACGCAGTATTTT. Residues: CASSFEGGGDTQYF.

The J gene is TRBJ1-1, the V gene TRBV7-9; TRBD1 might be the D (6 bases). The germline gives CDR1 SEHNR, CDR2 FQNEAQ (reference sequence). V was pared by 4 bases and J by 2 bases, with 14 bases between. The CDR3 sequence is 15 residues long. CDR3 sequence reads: CASSWSRTVNTEAFF. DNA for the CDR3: TGTGCCAGCAGCTGGAGCCGGACAGTAAACACTGAAGCTTTCTTT.

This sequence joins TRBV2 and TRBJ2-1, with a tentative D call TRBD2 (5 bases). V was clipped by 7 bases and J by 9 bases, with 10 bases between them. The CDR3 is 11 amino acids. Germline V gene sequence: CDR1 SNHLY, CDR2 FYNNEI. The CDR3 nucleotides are TGTGCCAGCAAGGCAGAGGGTGAGCAGTTCTTC. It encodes CASKAEGEQFF.

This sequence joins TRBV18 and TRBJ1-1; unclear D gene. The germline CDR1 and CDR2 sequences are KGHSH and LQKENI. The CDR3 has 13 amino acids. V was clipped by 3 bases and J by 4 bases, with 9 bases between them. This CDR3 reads CASSPDASTEAFF. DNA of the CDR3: TGTGCCAGCTCACCCGATGCTAGCACTGAAGCTTTCTTT.

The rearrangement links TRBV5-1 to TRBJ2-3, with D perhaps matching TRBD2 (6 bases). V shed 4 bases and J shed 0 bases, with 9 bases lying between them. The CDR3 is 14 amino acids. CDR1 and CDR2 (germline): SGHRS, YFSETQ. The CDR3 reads CASSPGLSTDTQYF. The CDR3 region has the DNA TGCGCCAGCAGCCCGGGACTTAGCACAGATACGCAGTATTTT. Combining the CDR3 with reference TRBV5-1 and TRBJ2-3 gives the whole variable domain KAGVTQTPRYLIKTRGQQVTLSCSPISGHRSVSWYQQTPGQGLQFLFEYFSETQRNKGNFPGRFSGRQFSNSRSEMNVSTLELGDSALYLCASSPGLSTDTQYFGPGTRLTVL.

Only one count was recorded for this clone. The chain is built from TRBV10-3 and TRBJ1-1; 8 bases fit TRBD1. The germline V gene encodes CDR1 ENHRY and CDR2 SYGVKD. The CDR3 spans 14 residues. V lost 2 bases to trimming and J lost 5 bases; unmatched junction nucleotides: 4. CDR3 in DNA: TGTGCCATCAGTGAGGACAGGGGAGGGACTGAAGCTTTCTTT. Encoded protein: CAISEDRGGTEAFF.